This TCR beta chain is drawn from a study of OX40 agonist ivuxolimab in advanced cancers. Study information: Across the patients, intravenous ivuxolimab was delivered every 2 weeks at 0.01 to 10 mg/kg. Broader study findings: Undetermined was the antigen specificity of the expanded peripheral T cells. At 0.1 to 3.0 mg/kg and by week 6, CD4+ and CD8+ T cells in the blood had expanded clonally. Expanded clones belonging to CD8+ T cells outnumbered, on average, those of CD4+.

The CDR3 length is 16 residues. J was trimmed by 2 bases and V by 5 bases; bases with no gene match: 9. Germline V CDR1 and CDR2: SGHAT, FQDESV (reference sequence). This table comes from immunoSEQ multiplex PCR, and its TCRdb copy is limited to in-frame clones, with some not included. The table has tens of thousands of clones, roughly 84% seen once. For this clone: Its matching antigen is unknown.

This clonotype originated in an adult with an advanced solid tumor such as melanoma, head and neck, liver or kidney cancer. Sequenced material: CD4+ or CD8+ T cells sorted from blood, taken in a trial of the OX40 agonist ivuxolimab. V gene TRBV11-1 combines with J gene TRBJ2-3; 8 bases align to TRBD1. CDR3 sequence: CASSKRTGTSTDTQYF. CDR3 sequence (DNA): TGTGCCAGCAGCAAAAGGACAGGGACATCCACAGATACGCAGTATTTT.